The rows below give T cell receptor beta chains drawn from one sample of a study of T cells in Graves' hyperthyroidism and ophthalmopathy. MiXCR, applied by TCRdb to the multiplex PCR reads, yields one record per CDR3 protein. The data hold 500,000 to 600,000 distinct CDR3 sequences, with around 42% observed a single time. The specimen sequenced was peripheral blood or thyroid tissue (not recorded which). Receptors originate from a woman in her late teens or twenties with Graves' hyperthyroidism. The conserved cysteine and the conserved F or W are not part of the CDR3 here. The order of the fields is V gene, CDR3 protein.

TRBV11-2,ASSWENTGELF
TRBV29-1,SVEDGDGYT
TRBV7-3,ASSPDTGQETQY
TRBV29-1,SVEGAGGYT
TRBV18,ASSPRTAADEKLF
TRBV11-3,ASSFFRGLGTQY
TRBV6-5,ASTPPAGGYT
TRBV30,AWSLQGQETQY
TRBV29-1,SVGRVAFEPQH
TRBV7-9,ASRGQGALNEQF
TRBV29-1,SVGGQASGNTIY